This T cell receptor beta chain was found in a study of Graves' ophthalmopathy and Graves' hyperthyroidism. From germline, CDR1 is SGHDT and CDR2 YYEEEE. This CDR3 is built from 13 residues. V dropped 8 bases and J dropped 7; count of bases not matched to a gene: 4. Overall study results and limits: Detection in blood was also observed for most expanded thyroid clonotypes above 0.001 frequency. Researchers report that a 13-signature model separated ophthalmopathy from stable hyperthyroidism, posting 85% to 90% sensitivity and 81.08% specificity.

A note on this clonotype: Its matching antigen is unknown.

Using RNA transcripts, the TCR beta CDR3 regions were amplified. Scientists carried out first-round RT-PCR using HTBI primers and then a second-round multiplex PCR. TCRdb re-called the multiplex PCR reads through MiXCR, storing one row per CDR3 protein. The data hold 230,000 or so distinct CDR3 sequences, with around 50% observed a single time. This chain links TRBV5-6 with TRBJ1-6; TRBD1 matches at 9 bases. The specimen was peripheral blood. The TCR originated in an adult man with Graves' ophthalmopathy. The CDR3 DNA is TGTGCCAGTACAGGGGGCGCGAATTCACCCCTCCACTTT. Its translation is CASTGGANSPLHF.